Each of the 22 T cell receptor beta chains below was sequenced from the same sample in a study of blood T cell repertoires in COVID-19. Sequencing was performed with immunoSEQ multiplex PCR; in TCRdb, only in-frame clones are kept and a portion is missing. The table shows 250,000 to 300,000 clones, with around nine tenths occurring only once. Sequencing was carried out using peripheral blood. These TCRs come from a woman aged 55-69 years with COVID-19, enrolled during active disease.

V usage is TRBV2 and J usage is TRBJ2-2, with 11 bases that match TRBD2. The CDR3 has 14 residues. Per the germline V gene, CDR1 is SNHLY and CDR2 is FYNNEI. The trim removed 7 bases at V and 6 bases at J, leaving 4 bases unmatched. This chain's CDR3 is CASNIAGGAGELFF. DNA of the CDR3: TGTGCCAGCAATATAGCGGGAGGGGCCGGGGAGCTGTTTTTT.

The chain links TRBV7-9 to TRBJ2-1; 9 positions match TRBD2. The CDR3 is made up of 18 amino acids. With V trimmed by 1 base and J by 4 bases, 11 bases remained unmatched. Germline loops: CDR1 SEHNR, CDR2 FQNEAQ (reference sequence). In nucleotides, the CDR3 is TGTGCCAGCAGCTTAGGGGGTTGGCGGGAGGGCCGTTACAATGAGCAGTTCTTC. As protein: CASSLGGWREGRYNEQFF.

The chain carries TRBV27 and TRBJ2-1; TRBD2 is a possible D gene (6 bases). Trimming pared 7 bases from V and 1 base from J, leaving 11 bases between. This CDR3 has 14 amino acids. Germline V lookup: CDR1 MNHEY, CDR2 SMNVEV (reference sequence). As DNA, the CDR3 is TGTGCCAGCACTAGCGCCGGGTCCTACAATGAGCAGTTCTTC. Amino acids: CASTSAGSYNEQFF.

V is TRBV25-1 and J is TRBJ1-4; TRBD1 agrees at 7 bases. V dropped 3 bases and J dropped 5; count of bases not matched to a gene: 6. Looked up from germline, CDR1 is MGHDK and CDR2 is SYGVNS. The CDR3 is 15 residues long. CDR3 nucleotide sequence: TGTGCCAGCAGTGACTGGACAGGTCAAAATGAAAAACTGTTTTTT. Translation gives CASSDWTGQNEKLFF.

The chain employs TRBV3-1 (or the pseudogene TRBV3-2) and TRBJ2-5; TRBD2 aligns across 9 bases. The CDR3 has 16 residues. V shed 2 bases and J 3 bases; nucleotides not matched to a gene: 7. Per germline, CDR1 LGHDT and CDR2 YNNKEL (reference sequence). The CDR3 is CASSQLGASGKETQYF. The CDR3 bases are TGTGCCAGCAGCCAACTAGGGGCTAGCGGGAAAGAGACCCAGTACTTC.

The chain couples TRBV5-4 to TRBJ2-7, with D possibly matching TRBD1 (5 bases). This CDR3 has 14 amino acids. The germline CDR1 and CDR2 sequences are SGHNT and YYREEE (reference sequence). Trimming shortened V by 1 base and J by 5 bases, and 13 bases separated the two germline ends. CDR3 coding DNA: TGTGCCAGCAGCTTGTGGTCAGGGAAGAACGAGCAGTACTTC. It codes for CASSLWSGKNEQYF.

This chain connects TRBV30 to TRBJ1-3; D ambiguous. The germline V gene encodes CDR1 GTSNPN and CDR2 SVGIG (reference sequence). The CDR3 has 14 residues. The ends were cut back, 3 bases at V and 0 bases at J, with 9 bases in the middle. As DNA, the CDR3 is TGTGCCTGGAGGGAGGAGAGCTCTGGAAACACCATATATTTT. This translates into CAWREESSGNTIYF.

The DNA of the CDR3 is TGTGCCACCAGCAGAGATGACCGGTTCTTTTTGGCGGGAGATGCAGATACGCAGTATTTT. Translation gives CATSRDDRFFLAGDADTQYF. The rearrangement uses TRBV15 and TRBJ2-3; 7 nucleotides agree with TRBD2. J gave up 4 bases and V 0 bases, and 19 bases lay outside the gene matches. CDR3 length equals 20 residues. CDR1 is LNHNV, CDR2 YYDKDF, per germline (reference sequence).

This rearrangement joins TRBV6-5 to TRBJ1-6; 10 bases agree with TRBD1. The CDR3 is made up of 14 amino acids. From germline, CDR1 is MNHEY and CDR2 SVGAGI. Losses at the gene ends were 7 bases for V and 13 bases for J; bases not matched to a gene: 10. DNA for the CDR3: TGTGCCAGCAACGCGGGACAGGGGATCGGGCCCCTCCACTTT. This encodes CASNAGQGIGPLHF.

The chain has TRBV5-8 and TRBJ1-5; D is unresolved. V was cut by 4 bases and J by 7 bases, with 18 bases left in between. This CDR3 region has 15 residues. Germline V CDR1 and CDR2: SGHTS, YDEGEE. The CDR3 reads CASSLGLGYGQPQHF. CDR3 in DNA: TGTGCCAGCAGCCTTGGACTTGGTTACGGCCAGCCCCAGCATTTT.

The chain carries TRBV9 and TRBJ1-6, with D perhaps TRBD1 (6 bases). Germline values: CDR1 SGDLS, CDR2 YYNGEE. The CDR3 consists of 13 residues. Trimming cost V 4 bases and J 8 bases, with 10 bases left between them. Written as DNA, the CDR3 is TGTGCCAGCAGCACCGGACAGCATTCACCCCTCCACTTT. Protein sequence: CASSTGQHSPLHF.

CDR3 nucleotide sequence: TGTGCCAGCAGTTTCGAGGGAGGAGTTCGCGAAAAACTGTTTTTT. It codes for CASSFEGGVREKLFF. This chain uses TRBV28 with TRBJ1-4, with no clear D. The CDR3 is made up of 15 amino acids. CDR1 and CDR2 (germline): MDHEN, SYDVKM. V was cut by 3 bases and J by 8 bases, with 16 bases left in between.

This clone was found a few times. The chain recombines TRBV24-1 with TRBJ2-1; TRBD1 matches at 8 bases. This CDR3 is 14 amino acids long. J gave up 8 bases and V 5 bases, and 7 bases lay outside the gene matches. Per germline, CDR1 KGHDR and CDR2 SFDVKD. CDR3 region: CATSVTGGSDEQFF. CDR3 nucleotide sequence: TGTGCCACCAGTGTTACAGGGGGGAGCGATGAGCAGTTCTTC.

This clone appeared a single time. The J gene is TRBJ1-5, the V gene TRBV6-5; 8 bases match TRBD1. Germline V gives CDR1 MNHEY, CDR2 SVGAGI. There are 14 residues in the CDR3. The V gene end was trimmed by 4 bases and the J gene end by 7 bases; junction bases not matched to a gene: 6. CDR3 bases: TGTGCCAGCAGTTCAGCAGGGGGCGAACAGCCCCAGCATTTT. Its protein product is CASSSAGGEQPQHF.

J is TRBJ2-7 and V is TRBV4-1; 13 bases agree with TRBD2. CDR3 length: 15 amino acids. V lost 4 bases to trimming and J lost 2 bases; unmatched junction nucleotides: 2. Germline V gives CDR1 MGHRA, CDR2 YSYEKL. The CDR3 DNA sequence: TGCGCCAGCAGCCTGGGACTAGCGGGAACCTACGAGCAGTACTTC. Its protein is CASSLGLAGTYEQYF.

The rearrangement links TRBV28 to TRBJ1-2, with D tentatively TRBD1 (5 bases). The ends were cut back, 6 bases at V and 7 bases at J, with 15 bases in the middle. The CDR3 loop spans 13 amino acids. Per germline, CDR1 MDHEN and CDR2 SYDVKM. The CDR3 DNA is TGTGCCAGCAGAAGACAGTATTTGAGTGGCTACACCTTC. The encoded protein is CASRRQYLSGYTF.

The table lists this clone with a count of one. The chain employs TRBV28 and TRBJ2-1; 10 bases map to TRBD2. Germline CDR1 and CDR2: MDHEN and SYDVKM. After removal of 6 bases from V and 6 bases from J, the junction contained 17 bases not matched to a gene. This CDR3 contains 18 residues. CDR3 nucleotides: TGTGCCAGCAGGCAAAACAGAAGGACTAGCGGTCAGGGCAATGAGCAGTTCTTC. Its translation is CASRQNRRTSGQGNEQFF.

The chain uses TRBV30 and TRBJ2-2; D might be TRBD2 (5 bases). The V gene lost 0 bases and the J gene lost 6 bases, with 8 bases spanning the gap. The CDR3 totals 13 residues. The germline CDR1 and CDR2 sequences are GTSNPN and SVGIG (reference sequence). The CDR3 DNA reads TGTGCCTGGAGTGTACGGCGGGCCGGGGAGCTGTTTTTT. This sequence encodes CAWSVRRAGELFF. The full variable domain, in which reference TRBV30 and TRBJ2-2 provide the parts outside the CDR3, is SQTIHQWPATLVQPVGSPLSLECTVEGTSNPNLYWYRQAAGRGLQLLFYSVGIGQISSEVPQNLSASRPQDRQFILSSKKLLLSDSGFYLCAWSVRRAGELFFGEGSRLTVL.

The genes are TRBV7-2 and TRBJ2-4; 8 bases map to TRBD2. Trimming removed 4 bases from V and 0 bases from J; junction bases left unmatched: 2. Germline V gene lookup returns CDR1 SGHTA and CDR2 FQGNSA. CDR3 length equals 15 residues. DNA of the CDR3: TGTGCCAGCAGCTCCACTAGCGGAGCCAAAAACATTCAGTACTTC. Translation: CASSSTSGAKNIQYF.

This chain connects TRBV27 to TRBJ2-3; TRBD2 matches at 8 bases. The length of the CDR3 is 14 residues. In germline, CDR1 is MNHEY, CDR2 SMNVEV (reference sequence). Trimming at V came to 6 bases and at J to 7 bases, leaving 9 bases not matched to a gene. The CDR3 bases are TGTGCCAGCAGATTAGCGGGAAGTATGTATACGCAGTATTTT. It encodes CASRLAGSMYTQYF.

V gene TRBV4-3 combines with J gene TRBJ1-1, with D unresolved. This CDR3 comprises 14 residues. With 1 base removed from V and 10 bases from J, the gap between germline ends came to 16 bases. Germline lookup yields CDR1 LGHNA and CDR2 YSLEER. As DNA, the CDR3 is TGCGCCAGCAGCCAAGCGGGGTCCCAGGTGGCAGCTTTCTTT. Translated: CASSQAGSQVAAFF.

V usage is TRBV7-6 and J usage is TRBJ2-6; weak D call: TRBD2 (6 bases). Germline lookup yields CDR1 SGHVS and CDR2 FNYEAQ. This CDR3 region has 17 residues. Trimming stripped 2 bases from V and 2 bases from J, with 13 bases between. CDR3 in amino acids: CASSLYPRGPGANVLTF. DNA for the CDR3: TGTGCCAGCAGCTTATACCCGCGGGGCCCTGGGGCCAACGTCCTGACTTTC.